The 19 T cell receptor beta chains in this list originate from one sample, sequenced in a study of technical replicates of blood from several donors. Measured with immunoSEQ multiplex PCR; TCRdb has only the in-frame clones, and not every one. Seen here are under 95,000 clones, around 94% observed once, and the top ten hold around 0.25%. Sample: T cells isolated from PBMCs. Source of these receptors: a human donor in good health.

This chain connects TRBV19 to TRBJ1-1; tentative D call: TRBD1 (5 bases). The CDR3 loop spans 14 amino acids. Germline V gives CDR1 LNHDA, CDR2 SQIVND (reference sequence). The germline V and J ends were trimmed by 3 bases and 5 bases, with 13 bases remaining between them. The CDR3 DNA is TGTGCCAGTAGTATCGGGGACTTGAGGACTGAAGCTTTCTTT. Translated, it gives CASSIGDLRTEAFF.

The J gene is TRBJ2-2, the V gene TRBV5-4; D is uncertain. Per the germline V gene, CDR1 is SGHNT and CDR2 is YYREEE (reference sequence). The V gene lost 0 bases and the J gene lost 0 bases, with 12 bases spanning the gap. There are 17 residues in the CDR3. As DNA, the CDR3 is TGTGCCAGCAGCTTGGGAGTTGGCGGATCGAACACCGGGGAGCTGTTTTTT. The encoded protein is CASSLGVGGSNTGELFF.

This clone was seen once. The chain carries TRBV5-4 and TRBJ1-3; 9 bases match TRBD1. Looked up from germline, CDR1 is SGHNT and CDR2 is YYREEE (reference sequence). The CDR3 sequence is 16 residues long. Trimming took 4 bases from V and 0 from J; bases not matched to a gene: 5. Here the CDR3 DNA reads TGTGCCAGCAGCCCCGGACAGGGGCTCTCTGGAAACACCATATATTTT. As protein: CASSPGQGLSGNTIYF.

This clone is a singleton in its sample. The CDR3 bases are TGCAGCGTTATCGTCGGGGACAGGTTAGAGACCCAGTACTTC. Protein sequence: CSVIVGDRLETQYF. The chain employs TRBV29-1 and TRBJ2-5; 8 positions match TRBD1. The CDR3 is 14 residues long. V trimming: 5 bases; J trimming: 4 bases; junction bases outside the gene matches: 9. From germline, CDR1 is SQVTM and CDR2 ANQGSEA.

The chain uses TRBV7-8 and TRBJ2-1, with D tentatively TRBD2 (6 bases). Looked up from germline, CDR1 is SGHVS and CDR2 is FQNEAQ. Trimming pared 5 bases from V and 4 bases from J, leaving 15 bases between. This CDR3 is 15 amino acids long. CDR3 DNA sequence: TGTGCCAGCAGCACCCCAGCGGGCCGGTACAATGAGCAGTTCTTC. Translated, it gives CASSTPAGRYNEQFF.

The CDR3 DNA follows: TGTGCCAGCAGCGTGGGACAGAGCAATGAGCAGTTCTTC. Its translation: CASSVGQSNEQFF. The chain joins TRBV7-9 to TRBJ2-1; 7 bases map to TRBD1. Germline V gene sequence: CDR1 SEHNR, CDR2 FQNEAQ (reference sequence). Unmatched junction bases numbered 4, after V lost 5 bases and J lost 6 bases. This CDR3 contains 13 residues.

The CDR3 region has the DNA TGTGCCAGCAGCTTGGGGACAGCTAATGAAAAACTGTTTTTT. Translated, it gives CASSLGTANEKLFF. This chain uses TRBV5-4 with TRBJ1-4; D is possibly TRBD1 (6 bases). CDR1 SGHNT and CDR2 YYREEE come from the germline V gene (reference sequence). This CDR3 comprises 14 residues. V lost 0 bases and J lost 3, with 6 bases in between.

The V and J genes are TRBV9 and TRBJ2-1, with TRBD2 identical over 11 bases. The CDR3 has 17 residues. Germline CDR1 is SGDLS and CDR2 is YYNGEE. Trimming cost V 2 bases and J 3 bases; bases outside gene matches: 7. Here the CDR3 reads CASSVNSGTSGYNEQFF. The CDR3, as DNA: TGTGCCAGCAGCGTCAACTCCGGGACTAGCGGCTACAATGAGCAGTTCTTC.

The rearrangement uses TRBV19 and TRBJ1-4, with 8 bases that match TRBD1. The CDR3 totals 16 residues. V shed 10 bases and J 5 bases; nucleotides not matched to a gene: 15. The V gene's germline CDR1 is LNHDA and CDR2 SQIVND (reference sequence). CDR3 sequence (DNA): TGTGCCACCTACGAAGCCACAGGGGGGAGGAATGAAAAACTGTTTTTT. This translates into CATYEATGGRNEKLFF.

This rearrangement joins TRBV5-1 to TRBJ1-1, with D hard to call. The germline V and J ends were trimmed by 2 bases and 0 bases, with 8 bases remaining between them. There are 14 residues in the CDR3. The germline gives CDR1 SGHRS, CDR2 YFSETQ. The CDR3 protein is CASSLRVMNTEAFF. The CDR3, as DNA: TGCGCCAGCAGCTTACGGGTAATGAACACTGAAGCTTTCTTT.

V gene TRBV6-1 combines with J gene TRBJ2-3, with TRBD2 matching 11 bases. Germline V CDR1 and CDR2: MNHNS, SASEGT. The CDR3 contains 17 residues. Losses at the gene ends were 3 bases for V and 4 bases for J; bases not matched to a gene: 9. CDR3 region: CASSDDVSGGAADTQYF. CDR3 nucleotide sequence: TGTGCCAGCAGTGACGACGTTAGCGGGGGGGCGGCAGATACGCAGTATTTT.

The chain uses TRBV30 and TRBJ1-1; no clear D. The CDR3 is made up of 14 amino acids. Trimming removed 2 bases at V and 5 bases at J, with 15 bases between. Germline-derived CDR1 and CDR2 are GTSNPN and SVGIG (reference sequence). CDR3 sequence reads: CAWSQSVRLTEAFF. The CDR3, as DNA: TGTGCCTGGAGTCAGAGTGTGAGGTTAACTGAAGCTTTCTTT.

J is TRBJ2-5 and V is TRBV7-9; the match to TRBD2 covers 8 bases. Germline-derived CDR1 and CDR2 are SEHNR and FQNEAQ (reference sequence). The CDR3 covers 14 residues. Trimming cost V 3 bases and J 7 bases; bases outside gene matches: 7. CDR3 in amino acids: CASSFQGAGGTQYF. In DNA form, the CDR3 reads TGTGCCAGCAGCTTCCAAGGGGCGGGAGGGACCCAGTACTTC.

The rearrangement links TRBV5-4 to TRBJ2-3; TRBD2 matches at 8 bases. The junction had 9 bases not matched to a gene; V was cut back by 0 bases and J by 0 bases. The V gene's germline CDR1 is SGHNT and CDR2 YYREEE (reference sequence). This CDR3 is built from 18 residues. The CDR3 nucleotides read TGTGCCAGCAGCTTGGGAGGCGGGGGGAGAACTAGCACAGATACGCAGTATTTT. Encoded protein: CASSLGGGGRTSTDTQYF. The variable domain in full, with the rest retrieved from reference TRBV5-4 and TRBJ2-3, is ETGVTQSPTHLIKTRGQQVTLRCSSQSGHNTVSWYQQALGQGPQFIFQYYREEENGRGNFPPRFSGLQFPNYSSELNVNALELDDSALYLCASSLGGGGRTSTDTQYFGPGTRLTVL.

The chain is built from TRBV7-9 and TRBJ2-1; 8 bases fit TRBD2. Trimming took 5 bases from V and 3 from J; bases not matched to a gene: 12. The CDR3 has 17 amino acids. Looked up from germline, CDR1 is SEHNR and CDR2 is FQNEAQ (reference sequence). CDR3 region: CASSQPPLADFYNEQFF. The CDR3 DNA reads as TGTGCCAGCAGCCAGCCCCCACTAGCGGATTTCTACAATGAGCAGTTCTTC.

V gene TRBV5-4 combines with J gene TRBJ1-1; the D gene is possibly TRBD1 (5 bases). The CDR3 consists of 13 residues. The V end was cut by 4 bases, the J end by 1 base, with 8 bases between. Germline V gene sequence: CDR1 SGHNT, CDR2 YYREEE (reference sequence). CDR3 sequence reads: CASSGDRNTEAFF. CDR3 DNA: TGTGCCAGCAGCGGAGACAGGAACACTGAAGCTTTCTTT.

This clone appeared a few times. The genes are TRBV27 and TRBJ1-1; 8 nucleotides agree with TRBD1. Trimming took 5 bases from V and 2 from J; bases not matched to a gene: 7. Germline V CDR1 and CDR2: MNHEY, SMNVEV (reference sequence). CDR3 length: 15 amino acids. CDR3 sequence: CASSHRDRSNTEAFF. The CDR3 DNA sequence: TGTGCCAGCAGTCATCGGGACAGGTCAAACACTGAAGCTTTCTTT.

The chain has TRBV27 and TRBJ2-7, with 7 bases matching TRBD1. V lost 3 bases, J lost 0 bases, and 2 bases stayed unmatched. This CDR3 is built from 14 residues. Germline V CDR1 and CDR2: MNHEY, SMNVEV (reference sequence). The CDR3: CASSLGQSSYEQYF. The DNA for the CDR3 is TGTGCCAGCAGTTTGGGACAGAGCTCCTACGAGCAGTACTTC.

The chain links TRBV6-1 to TRBJ2-3; D remains ambiguous. Germline loops: CDR1 MNHNS, CDR2 SASEGT. This CDR3 region has 11 residues. V lost 6 bases to trimming and J lost 3 bases, with 4 bases between them. CDR3 DNA: TGTGCCAGCAGACTTACAGATACGCAGTATTTT. Protein sequence: CASRLTDTQYF.